One sample yielded the 25 T cell receptor beta chains listed below, sequenced in a study of T cell responses to AZD1222 COVID-19 vaccine. Only in-frame clones appear in the TCRdb table, and some are missing; sequencing was by immunoSEQ multiplex PCR. The profile shows about 85,000 clones, about 86% of them singletons. The sample consisted of peripheral blood, taken on day 0 of AZD1222 vaccination. The receptor source for this set is an adult in good health.

The chain carries TRBV19 and TRBJ2-7, with unresolved D. Trimming took 5 bases from V and 6 from J, leaving 8 bases between them. The CDR3 extends over 11 amino acids. CDR1 and CDR2 from the germline V gene are LNHDA and SQIVND (reference sequence). The CDR3 DNA reads as TGTGCCAGTAGTGGCGTGAGCGAGCAGTACTTC. Its protein is CASSGVSEQYF.

This chain links TRBV5-8 with TRBJ2-1, with D maybe TRBD1 (6 bases). Per germline, CDR1 SGHTS and CDR2 YDEGEE. This CDR3 has 14 residues. Trimming stripped 6 bases from V and 0 bases from J, with 10 bases between. Here the CDR3 DNA reads TGTGCCAGCAACGGACAGAGCTCCTACAATGAGCAGTTCTTC. Translating gives CASNGQSSYNEQFF. Together with reference TRBV5-8 and TRBJ2-1, the CDR3 gives the full variable domain: EAGVTQSPTHLIKTRGQQATLRCSPISGHTSVYWYQQALGLGLQFLLWYDEGEERNRGNFPPRFSGRQFPNYSSELNVNALELEDSALYLCASNGQSSYNEQFFGPGTRLTVL.

The V gene is TRBV10-3, the J gene TRBJ1-5, with D unresolved. This CDR3 is built from 14 residues. Germline V gene lookup returns CDR1 ENHRY and CDR2 SYGVKD. Trimming took off 3 bases at V and 4 bases at J, with 10 bases between the two ends. Written as DNA, the CDR3 is TGTGCCATCAGTGACGAGGGAAGAAATCAGCCCCAGCATTTT. This gives the protein CAISDEGRNQPQHF.

J is TRBJ2-3 and V is TRBV11-3; TRBD2 is a possible D gene (5 bases). Germline-derived CDR1 and CDR2 are SGHNT and YENEEA. CDR3 length: 16 amino acids. With 0 bases removed from V and 0 bases from J, the gap between germline ends came to 10 bases. This CDR3 reads CASSLEGVSSTDTQYF. For the CDR3, the DNA is TGTGCCAGCAGCTTAGAGGGAGTCTCCAGCACAGATACGCAGTATTTT.

The V and J genes are TRBV7-2 and TRBJ2-7; D remains unclear. V lost 4 bases and J 6 bases, leaving 16 bases between the germline ends. The CDR3 has 14 residues. Germline-derived CDR1 and CDR2 are SGHTA and FQGNSA. CDR3 sequence: CASSSVPSQSEQYF. The DNA for the CDR3 is TGTGCCAGCAGCTCCGTCCCCTCACAGAGCGAGCAGTACTTC.

In DNA form, the CDR3 reads TGCAGCGTTGCGACGGCCCCTAGCACAGATACGCAGTATTTT. This sequence encodes CSVATAPSTDTQYF. The chain combines TRBV29-1 with TRBJ2-3; D unclear. From germline, CDR1 is SQVTM and CDR2 ANQGSEA. The CDR3 totals 14 residues. Deletions cut 4 bases from V and 0 bases from J, with 11 bases between.

The CDR3 is CASSWHLAKNIQYF. Written as DNA, the CDR3 is TGTGCCAGCAGTTGGCATCTAGCCAAAAACATTCAGTACTTC. The chain carries TRBV6-2 or TRBV6-3 and TRBJ2-4; D unresolved. CDR3 length: 14 residues. The germline V gene has CDR1 MNHEY and CDR2 SVGEGT. Trimming removed 4 bases at V and 0 bases at J, with 7 bases between.

This clone was found once. This sequence joins TRBV5-1 and TRBJ2-7, with no clear D. CDR3 length: 12 residues. Trimming cost V 3 bases and J 6 bases, with 10 bases left between them. Per the germline V gene, CDR1 is SGHRS and CDR2 is YFSETQ. CDR3 DNA sequence: TGCGCCAGCAGCTCCCAGGTGGGCGAGCAGTACTTC. Amino acid sequence: CASSSQVGEQYF.

This chain joins TRBV7-3 and TRBJ2-1; possibly TRBD2 for D (6 bases). The germline gives CDR1 SGHTA, CDR2 FQGTGA. The CDR3 is 15 amino acids. V was cut by 2 bases and J by 0 bases, with 8 bases left in between. CDR3 coding DNA: TGTGCCAGCAGCTTAGACGGGAGCTCCTACAATGAGCAGTTCTTC. Encoded protein: CASSLDGSSYNEQFF.

A single count supports this clone. The V gene is TRBV28, the J gene TRBJ1-6; D gene unclear. V was shortened by 4 bases and J by 0 bases, with 13 bases between the two germline ends. This CDR3 has 17 amino acids. CDR1 is MDHEN and CDR2 is SYDVKM in the germline V gene. The CDR3, as DNA: TGTGCCAGCAGTTACGGAACAGCCAGCTCCTATAATTCACCCCTCCACTTT. It codes for CASSYGTASSYNSPLHF.

Only one count was recorded for this clone. The CDR3 region has the DNA TGTGCCAGCAGCTTAGGCGGCATCGGCCGGAATTCACCCCTCCACTTT. Protein sequence: CASSLGGIGRNSPLHF. The chain is built from TRBV7-9 and TRBJ1-6; D not resolved. Trimming stripped 1 base from V and 7 bases from J, with 14 bases between. CDR1 is SEHNR, CDR2 FQNEAQ, per germline (reference sequence). The CDR3 is 16 residues long.

This rearrangement joins TRBV7-2 to TRBJ2-1; 8 bases fit TRBD2. V lost 1 base to trimming and J lost 10 bases; unmatched junction nucleotides: 3. Per germline, CDR1 SGHTA and CDR2 FQGNSA. This CDR3 spans 13 amino acids. The CDR3 region has the DNA TGTGCCAGCAGCTTAGGGGCTAGCGGGGAGCAGTTCTTC. It is translated as CASSLGASGEQFF.

V and J are TRBV7-2 and TRBJ2-5, with D perhaps matching TRBD2 (6 bases). The CDR3 has 13 amino acids. Germline V gene sequence: CDR1 SGHTA, CDR2 FQGNSA. The germline V and J ends were trimmed by 6 bases and 0 bases, with 8 bases remaining between them. The CDR3 is CASSRDYQETQYF. Written as DNA, the CDR3 is TGTGCCAGCAGTAGGGACTACCAAGAGACCCAGTACTTC. The full variable domain, rest sourced from reference TRBV7-2 and TRBJ2-5, is GAGVSQSPSNKVTEKGKDVELRCDPISGHTALYWYRQSLGQGLEFLIYFQGNSAPDKSGLPSDRFSAERTGGSVSTLTIQRTQQEDSAVYLCASSRDYQETQYFGPGTRLLVL.

The chain joins TRBV7-2 to TRBJ1-3; D is uncertain. The CDR3 sequence is 14 residues long. Between the trimmed V and J ends, which lost 1 base and 4 bases, there was a span of 8 bases. Germline-derived CDR1 and CDR2 are SGHTA and FQGNSA. The CDR3 DNA follows: TGTGCCAGCAGCTTAGTTGGCAGCGGAAACACCATATATTTT. Encoded protein: CASSLVGSGNTIYF.

V and J are TRBV30 and TRBJ2-2; the D call may be TRBD1 or TRBD2 (5 bases each). CDR3 size: 15 residues. CDR1 and CDR2 (germline): GTSNPN, SVGIG (reference sequence). V was shortened by 3 bases and J by 2 bases, with 13 bases between the two germline ends. The CDR3 region is CAWRTTGLNTGELFF. The CDR3 coding sequence is TGTGCCTGGAGGACCACGGGGCTCAACACCGGGGAGCTGTTTTTT.

The chain couples TRBV7-9 to TRBJ2-7; D is ambiguous. The CDR3 runs to 10 residues. Germline assignment: CDR1 SEHNR and CDR2 FQNEAQ (reference sequence). V lost 5 bases, J lost 5 bases, and 4 bases lay in between. Here the CDR3 DNA reads TGTGCCAGCAGCGACAACGAGCAGTACTTC. Amino acid sequence: CASSDNEQYF.

The chain carries TRBV7-2 and TRBJ2-2; D unresolved. CDR3 length: 13 amino acids. V shed 6 bases and J shed 3 bases, with 8 bases lying between them. Germline V lookup: CDR1 SGHTA, CDR2 FQGNSA. The CDR3 here is CASSSTYTGELFF. The CDR3, as DNA: TGTGCCAGCAGTTCGACCTACACCGGGGAGCTGTTTTTT.

The chain carries TRBV28 and TRBJ1-2, with D possibly being TRBD1 (5 bases). Germline CDR1 reads MDHEN; CDR2 reads SYDVKM. The CDR3 sequence is 12 residues long. V was clipped by 6 bases and J by 8 bases, with 13 bases between them. CDR3 residues: CASSNQGYGYTF. The DNA for the CDR3 is TGTGCCAGCAGCAATCAGGGTTACGGCTACACCTTC.

V usage is TRBV5-4 and J usage is TRBJ2-7, with D possibly TRBD2 on 5 matching bases. The CDR3 spans 12 residues. CDR1 and CDR2 from the germline V gene are SGHNT and YYREEE (reference sequence). The V end was cut by 4 bases, the J end by 0 bases, with 5 bases between. CDR3 amino acids: CASSGSSYEQYF. DNA of the CDR3: TGTGCCAGCAGCGGGAGCTCCTACGAGCAGTACTTC. The variable domain in full, with the rest retrieved from reference TRBV5-4 and TRBJ2-7, is ETGVTQSPTHLIKTRGQQVTLRCSSQSGHNTVSWYQQALGQGPQFIFQYYREEENGRGNFPPRFSGLQFPNYSSELNVNALELDDSALYLCASSGSSYEQYFGPGTRLTVT.

V usage is TRBV7-2 and J usage is TRBJ1-4; D uncertain. CDR3 length: 17 residues. Germline V CDR1 and CDR2: SGHTA, FQGNSA. Trimming shortened V by 3 bases and J by 0 bases, and 14 bases separated the two germline ends. CDR3 loop: CASSFKVVPPTNEKLFF. Written as DNA, the CDR3 is TGTGCCAGCAGCTTTAAAGTGGTGCCCCCAACTAATGAAAAACTGTTTTTT.

This clone was recorded once. The gene calls are TRBV19 and TRBJ2-2; D not certain. Germline assignment: CDR1 LNHDA and CDR2 SQIVND (reference sequence). V shed 3 bases and J shed 5 bases, with 16 bases lying between them. The CDR3 totals 16 residues. Written as DNA, the CDR3 is TGTGCCAGTAGTATCCGACCGGTACCTATGACCGGGGAGCTGTTTTTT. This sequence encodes CASSIRPVPMTGELFF.

A single count supports this clone. This chain connects TRBV27 to TRBJ2-1, with 9 bases lining up with TRBD2. CDR1 is MNHEY and CDR2 is SMNVEV in the germline V gene (reference sequence). CDR3 length equals 16 residues. The V and J ends lost 5 bases and 4 bases, in that order; junction bases with no gene match: 9. CDR3 DNA sequence: TGTGCCAGCAGTGGCCTGGCTAGCGGGAATTACAATGAGCAGTTCTTC. It is translated as CASSGLASGNYNEQFF.

The gene calls are TRBV4-3 and TRBJ2-1; 9 bases map to TRBD2. This CDR3 is built from 16 residues. Germline lookup yields CDR1 LGHNA and CDR2 YSLEER. Trimming removed 2 bases from V and 8 bases from J; junction bases left unmatched: 10. The CDR3 region has the DNA TGCGCCAGCAGCCAATTAGCGGGAGTAGCGGGCGATGAGCAGTTCTTC. Translation gives CASSQLAGVAGDEQFF.

This chain links TRBV3-1 (or the pseudogene TRBV3-2) with TRBJ1-6; D is perhaps TRBD1 (6 bases). The CDR3 covers 15 residues. CDR1 and CDR2 from the germline V gene are LGHDT and YNNKEL (reference sequence). Trimming left V 0 bases short and J 7 bases short, with 10 bases between. The DNA of the CDR3 is TGTGCCAGCAGCCAAGAGTATACAGGGAATTCACCCCTCCACTTT. It encodes CASSQEYTGNSPLHF.

The chain combines TRBV7-2 with TRBJ2-7, with TRBD2 as a possible D gene (6 bases). V was trimmed by 2 bases and J by 4 bases, leaving 12 bases between them. Germline V gene data show CDR1 as SGHTA and CDR2 as FQGNSA. The CDR3 loop spans 14 amino acids. CDR3 nucleotides: TGTGCCAGCAGCTTATGGGAGGAGGGGTACGAGCAGTACTTC. The encoded protein is CASSLWEEGYEQYF. Variable domain in full (rest from reference TRBV7-2 and TRBJ2-7): GAGVSQSPSNKVTEKGKDVELRCDPISGHTALYWYRQSLGQGLEFLIYFQGNSAPDKSGLPSDRFSAERTGGSVSTLTIQRTQQEDSAVYLCASSLWEEGYEQYFGPGTRLTVT.